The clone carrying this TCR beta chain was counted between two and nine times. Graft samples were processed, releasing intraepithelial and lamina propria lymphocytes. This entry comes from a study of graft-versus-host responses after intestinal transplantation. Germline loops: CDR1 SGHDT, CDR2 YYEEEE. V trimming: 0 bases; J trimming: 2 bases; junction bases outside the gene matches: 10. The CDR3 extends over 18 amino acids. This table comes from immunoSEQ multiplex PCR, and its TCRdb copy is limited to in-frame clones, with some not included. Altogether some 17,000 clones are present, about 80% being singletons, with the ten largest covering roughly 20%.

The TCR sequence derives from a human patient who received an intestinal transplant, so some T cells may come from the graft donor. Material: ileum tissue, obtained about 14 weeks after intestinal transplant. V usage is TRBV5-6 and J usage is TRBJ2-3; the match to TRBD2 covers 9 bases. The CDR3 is CASSLAARPSGVTDTQYF. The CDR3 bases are TGTGCCAGCAGCTTGGCGGCCCGACCTAGCGGGGTCACAGATACGCAGTATTTT.